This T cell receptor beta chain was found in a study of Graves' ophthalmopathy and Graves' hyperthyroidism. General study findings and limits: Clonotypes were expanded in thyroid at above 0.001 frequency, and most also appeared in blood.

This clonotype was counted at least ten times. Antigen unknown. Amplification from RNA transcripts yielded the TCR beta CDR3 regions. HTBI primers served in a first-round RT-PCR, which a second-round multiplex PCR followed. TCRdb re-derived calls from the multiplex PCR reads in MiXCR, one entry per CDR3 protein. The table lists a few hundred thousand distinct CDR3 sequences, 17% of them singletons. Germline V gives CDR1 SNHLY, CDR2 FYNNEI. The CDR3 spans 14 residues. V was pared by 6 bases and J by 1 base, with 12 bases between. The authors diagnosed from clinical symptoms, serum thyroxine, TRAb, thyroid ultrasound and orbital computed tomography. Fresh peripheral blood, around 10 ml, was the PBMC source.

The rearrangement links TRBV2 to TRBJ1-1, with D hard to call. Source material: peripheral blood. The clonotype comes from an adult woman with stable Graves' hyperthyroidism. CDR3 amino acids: CASRSRRGNTEAFF. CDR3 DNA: TGTGCCAGCAGGTCACGGCGGGGGAACACTGAAGCTTTCTTT.